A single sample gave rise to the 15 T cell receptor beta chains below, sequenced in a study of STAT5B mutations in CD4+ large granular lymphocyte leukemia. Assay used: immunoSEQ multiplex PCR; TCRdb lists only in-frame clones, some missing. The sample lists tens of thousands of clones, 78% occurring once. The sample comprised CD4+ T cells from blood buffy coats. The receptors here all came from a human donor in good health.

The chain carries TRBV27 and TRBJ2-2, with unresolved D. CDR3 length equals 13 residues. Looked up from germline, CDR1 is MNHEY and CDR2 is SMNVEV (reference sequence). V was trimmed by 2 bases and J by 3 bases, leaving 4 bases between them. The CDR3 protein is CASSLGYTGELFF. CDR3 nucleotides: TGTGCCAGCAGTTTAGGCTACACCGGGGAGCTGTTTTTT.

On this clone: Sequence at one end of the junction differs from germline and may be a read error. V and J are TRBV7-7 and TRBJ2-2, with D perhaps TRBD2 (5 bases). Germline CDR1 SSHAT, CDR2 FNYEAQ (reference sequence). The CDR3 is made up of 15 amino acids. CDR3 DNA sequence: TGTGCTAGCAGCTTTCTCGGAGGGAACACCGGGGAGCTGTTTTTT. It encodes CASSFLGGNTGELFF.

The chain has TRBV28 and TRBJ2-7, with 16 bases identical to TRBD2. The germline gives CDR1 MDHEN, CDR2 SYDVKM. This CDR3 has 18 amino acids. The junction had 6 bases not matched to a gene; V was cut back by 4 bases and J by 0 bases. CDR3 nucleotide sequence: TGTGCCAGCAGTTCGGCGGGACTAGCGGGAGGGCCCTCCTACGAGCAGTACTTC. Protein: CASSSAGLAGGPSYEQYF.

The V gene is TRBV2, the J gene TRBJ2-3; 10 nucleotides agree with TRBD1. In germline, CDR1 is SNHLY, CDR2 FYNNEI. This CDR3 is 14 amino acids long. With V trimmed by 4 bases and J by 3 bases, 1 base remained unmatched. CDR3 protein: CASSVDRGTDTQYF. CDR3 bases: TGTGCCAGCAGTGTGGACAGGGGGACAGATACGCAGTATTTT.

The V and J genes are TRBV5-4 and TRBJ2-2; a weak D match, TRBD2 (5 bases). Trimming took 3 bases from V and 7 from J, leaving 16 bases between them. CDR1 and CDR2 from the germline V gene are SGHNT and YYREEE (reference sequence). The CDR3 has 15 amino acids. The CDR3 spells CASSSGVIPDGELFF. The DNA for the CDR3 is TGTGCCAGCAGCTCCGGGGTGATACCGGACGGGGAGCTGTTTTTT. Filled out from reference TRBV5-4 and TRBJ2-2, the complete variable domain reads ETGVTQSPTHLIKTRGQQVTLRCSSQSGHNTVSWYQQALGQGPQFIFQYYREEENGRGNFPPRFSGLQFPNYSSELNVNALELDDSALYLCASSSGVIPDGELFFGEGSRLTVL.

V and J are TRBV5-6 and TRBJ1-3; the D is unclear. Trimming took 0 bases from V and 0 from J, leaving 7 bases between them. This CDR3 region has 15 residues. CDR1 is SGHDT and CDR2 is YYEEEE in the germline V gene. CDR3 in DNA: TGTGCCAGCAGCTTGGACAGTTACTCTGGAAACACCATATATTTT. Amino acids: CASSLDSYSGNTIYF.

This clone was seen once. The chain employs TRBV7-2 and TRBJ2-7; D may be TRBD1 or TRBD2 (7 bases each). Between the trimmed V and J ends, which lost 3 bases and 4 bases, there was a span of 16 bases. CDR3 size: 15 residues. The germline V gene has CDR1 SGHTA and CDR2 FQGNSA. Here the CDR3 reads CASSFAGGGPYEQYV. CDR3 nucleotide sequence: TGTGCCAGCAGCTTCGCAGGGGGGGGGCCTTACGAGCAGTACGTC.

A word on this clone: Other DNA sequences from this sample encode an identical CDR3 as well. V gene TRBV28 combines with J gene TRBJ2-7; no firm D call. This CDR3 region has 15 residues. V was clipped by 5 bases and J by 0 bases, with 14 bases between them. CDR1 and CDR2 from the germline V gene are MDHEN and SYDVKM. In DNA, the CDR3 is TGTGCCAGCAGTGGCCCAGGATCCACCTCCTACGAGCAGTACTTC. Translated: CASSGPGSTSYEQYF.

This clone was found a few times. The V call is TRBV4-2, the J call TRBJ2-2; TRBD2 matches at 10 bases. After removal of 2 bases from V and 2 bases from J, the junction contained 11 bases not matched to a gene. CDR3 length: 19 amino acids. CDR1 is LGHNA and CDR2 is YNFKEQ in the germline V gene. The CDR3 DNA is TGTGCCAGCAGCCAACAAGATACCAGGACTAGCGGTAACACCGGGGAGCTGTTTTTT. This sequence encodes CASSQQDTRTSGNTGELFF.

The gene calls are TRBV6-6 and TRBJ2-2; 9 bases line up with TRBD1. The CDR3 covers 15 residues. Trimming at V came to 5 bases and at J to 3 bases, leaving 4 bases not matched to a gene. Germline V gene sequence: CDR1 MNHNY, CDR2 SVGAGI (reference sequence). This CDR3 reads CASSPDRGDTGELFF. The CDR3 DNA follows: TGTGCCAGCAGTCCGGACAGGGGTGACACCGGGGAGCTGTTTTTT.

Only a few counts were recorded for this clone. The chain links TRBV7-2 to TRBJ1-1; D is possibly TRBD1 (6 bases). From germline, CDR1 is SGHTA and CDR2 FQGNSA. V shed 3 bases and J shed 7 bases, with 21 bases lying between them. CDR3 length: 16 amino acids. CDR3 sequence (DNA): TGTGCCAGCAGCTTCATCCCGCAGGGGAGTGTGGGTGAAGCTTTCTTT. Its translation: CASSFIPQGSVGEAFF.

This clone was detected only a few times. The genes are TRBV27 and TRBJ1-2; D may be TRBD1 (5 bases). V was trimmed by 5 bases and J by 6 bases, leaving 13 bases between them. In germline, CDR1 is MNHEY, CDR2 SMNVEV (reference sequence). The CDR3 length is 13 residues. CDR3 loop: CASSRGGTNGYTF. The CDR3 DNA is TGTGCCAGCAGTCGAGGAGGGACGAATGGCTACACCTTC.

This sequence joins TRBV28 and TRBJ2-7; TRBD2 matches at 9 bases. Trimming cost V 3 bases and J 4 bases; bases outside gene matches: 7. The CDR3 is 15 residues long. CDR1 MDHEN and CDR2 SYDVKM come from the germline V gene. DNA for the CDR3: TGTGCCAGCAGTTTGGGCGGGAGGGAGCCTTACGAGCAGTACTTC. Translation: CASSLGGREPYEQYF.

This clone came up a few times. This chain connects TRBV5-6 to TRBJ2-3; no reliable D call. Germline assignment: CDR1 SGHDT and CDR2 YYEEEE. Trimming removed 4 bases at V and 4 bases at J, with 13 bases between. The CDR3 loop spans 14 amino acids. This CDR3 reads CASSGYSVADTQYF. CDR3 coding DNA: TGTGCCAGCAGCGGCTATTCCGTAGCAGATACGCAGTATTTT.

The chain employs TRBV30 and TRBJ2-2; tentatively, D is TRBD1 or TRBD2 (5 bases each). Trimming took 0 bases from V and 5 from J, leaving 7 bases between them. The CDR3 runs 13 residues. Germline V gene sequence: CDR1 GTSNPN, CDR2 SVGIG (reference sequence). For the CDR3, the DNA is TGTGCCTGGAGTGTGGGGGAGACCGGGGAGCTGTTTTTT. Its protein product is CAWSVGETGELFF.